The TCR beta chain described here comes from a study of blood T cell repertoires in COVID-19 (dated by TCRdb to the early 2020s). Study-level background: Collaborator samples came from the United States, Italy and Spain and covered acute and convalescent phases of COVID-19. The material from the prospective study consisted of cDNA or gDNA derived from T cells, B-cell-depleted T cells, or PBMCs. Subjects who had been exposed to COVID-19, were actively infected with it, or had recovered from it provided the deeply sampled blood TCRbeta repertoires that made up the dataset. A freely available public database, intended as a resource for researchers studying the immune response to SARS-CoV-2, is where the repertoires were released. Samples were obtained from the ongoing ImmuneRACE study (first 160 participants) and from over a thousand subjects provided by 6 global collaborators. Nearly every sample came with metadata listing a de-identified subject ID, COVID-19 status, age in years and sex. Where HLA class I and class II types were available, the types were taken from metadata supplied by the sample provider, not from assay-based typing.

The investigation overall reported the following: Clinical and demographic metadata were provided uncurated, with the amount varying by source and participant.

TCRbeta CDR3 regions were amplified from genomic DNA by means of the immunoSEQ Assay, a bias-controlled multiplex PCR. Regarding the original processing steps: The number of nucleated cells in each sample was estimated by amplification of reference gene primers within the assay. To quantify the absolute abundance of each unique TCRbeta CDR3 rearrangement, sequence reads were collapsed and filtered. For each sample, productive Simpson clonality was calculated by taking the square root of Simpson's diversity index across productive rearrangements. Imported from immuneACCESS, the table was reduced by TCRdb to in-frame sequences with V and J called. These copies leave out some clones; in studies compared against another copy, an unresolved V gene accounts for under half, and the cause of the remainder is not known. The V and J calls and the clone size are those of that table, but D and trimming were determined from the DNA. This sample lists about 270,000 clones; approximately 84% were detected once. The top ten hold about 1.6% of the sample.

One collaborating source in Seattle enrolled patients during active infection and followed them longitudinally through the course of disease. The collaborating institutions used their own protocols to collect whole blood in K2EDTA tubes. For TCRbeta analysis, collaborators shipped samples as frozen whole blood, isolated PBMCs, or DNA extracted from either of those sample types. Concerning this clone: The antigen it recognizes is unknown. No per-base quality is available; no much larger clone lies one base away.

V has 0 bases trimmed and J has 6 bases trimmed; junction bases matching no gene number 10. CDR1 and CDR2 are drawn from the germline V gene (reference sequence): SEHNR, FQNEAQ. Including the terminal cysteine and phenylalanine, the CDR3 comprises 17 residues. The CDR3 DNA has 51 bases and is translated from base 1. Sequenced input: peripheral blood. The receptor comes from a human donor with COVID-19, enrolled during active disease. The donor label of this sample is uncertain. The chain is made from TRBV7-9 and TRBJ2-1; TRBD2 fits 8 bases in the junction. Read as DNA, the sequence is TGTGCCAGCAGCTTAGCGCGAGGCGGGACTAGTCGCAATGAGCAGTTCTTC. Translated, this is CASSLARGGTSRNEQFF.